Below are 6 T cell receptor beta chains sequenced from a single sample in a study of control samples from healthy donors and cancer patients. Clones were sequenced by immunoSEQ multiplex PCR, and TCRdb holds only the in-frame ones, with some missing. Of about 89,000 clones in the sample, 85% to 90% are singletons; the top ten hold less than 2.5%. Sequencing used blood. Receptor source: a woman aged 40 to 50 in good health.

The chain uses TRBV4-1 and TRBJ1-4, with D hard to call. The CDR3 covers 14 residues. Germline V CDR1 and CDR2: MGHRA, YSYEKL. V dropped 0 bases and J dropped 7 bases, with 9 bases sitting between them. The CDR3 coding sequence is TGCGCCAGCAGCCAAGATTCCGGGGTTGAAAAACTGTTTTTT. Protein: CASSQDSGVEKLFF.

This clone appeared once. This chain joins TRBV7-6 and TRBJ2-5, with a weak D call TRBD1 (5 bases). CDR3 size: 15 residues. The germline V gene has CDR1 SGHVS and CDR2 FNYEAQ. The germline V and J ends were trimmed by 1 base and 1 base, with 10 bases remaining between them. The CDR3 region has the DNA TGTGCCAGCAGCTTAGGGGCAGGGCTCCAAGAGACCCAGTACTTC. Translation gives CASSLGAGLQETQYF.

The chain recombines TRBV2 with TRBJ2-2; D perhaps matches TRBD1 (5 bases). This CDR3 region has 13 residues. The V gene lost 8 bases and the J gene lost 7 bases, with 14 bases spanning the gap. Germline V lookup: CDR1 SNHLY, CDR2 FYNNEI. The CDR3 loop reads CASGEGVDGELFF. As DNA, the CDR3 is TGTGCCAGCGGGGAAGGGGTCGACGGGGAGCTGTTTTTT.

The V gene is TRBV6-2 or TRBV6-3, the J gene TRBJ2-1; 8 nucleotides align to TRBD1. The V gene end was trimmed by 2 bases and the J gene end by 3 bases; junction bases not matched to a gene: 3. The CDR3 length is 15 residues. Germline CDR1 is MNHEY and CDR2 is SVGEGT. The CDR3, as DNA: TGTGCCAGCAGTTACGGAGGACAGGGCTACAATGAGCAGTTCTTC. It translates to CASSYGGQGYNEQFF.

Only a few counts were recorded for this clone. The chain joins TRBV7-9 to TRBJ2-7; D remains unclear. Germline V gene lookup returns CDR1 SEHNR and CDR2 FQNEAQ (reference sequence). This CDR3 contains 14 residues. V lost 2 bases and J 2 bases, leaving 10 bases between the germline ends. The CDR3 nucleotides read TGTGCCAGCAGCTTATGGTCTCATCCCTACGAGCAGTACTTC. This gives the protein CASSLWSHPYEQYF.

The chain uses TRBV30 and TRBJ2-3, with a tentative D call TRBD1 (5 bases). The CDR3 contains 11 residues. Trimming cost V 6 bases and J 5 bases, with 9 bases left between them. Germline loops: CDR1 GTSNPN, CDR2 SVGIG (reference sequence). CDR3 nucleotides: TGTGCCTGTTGTAGGGGAGATACGCAGTATTTT. Translating it yields CACCRGDTQYF.